These 25 T cell receptor beta chains were all obtained from the same sample, sequenced in a study of T cell changes during pregnancy in multiple sclerosis. Data came from immunoSEQ multiplex PCR; TCRdb stores just in-frame clones and leaves some out. The data show 55,000 to 75,000 clones, approximately 93% seen once. The sample here was CD8+ T cells from peripheral blood mononuclear cells, taken in the second trimester of pregnancy. The receptors derive from a female donor with multiple sclerosis, enrolled in a pregnancy study.

In DNA, the CDR3 is TGTGCCAGCAGCGATTCCCGGGACAGCTACGAGCAGTACTTC. Its protein product is CASSDSRDSYEQYF. This sequence joins TRBV7-6 and TRBJ2-7; 7 bases are a match to TRBD1. The CDR3 runs 14 residues. From germline, CDR1 is SGHVS and CDR2 FNYEAQ. V lost 5 bases and J lost 3; bases outside the gene matches: 7.

The rearrangement uses TRBV4-1 and TRBJ1-4; D possibly corresponds to TRBD1 (6 bases). This CDR3 comprises 15 residues. The germline V and J ends were trimmed by 4 bases and 4 bases, with 13 bases remaining between them. CDR1 is MGHRA, CDR2 YSYEKL, per germline. In DNA, the CDR3 is TGCGCCAGCAGCCTCAGGGGATCATTTAATGAAAAACTGTTTTTT. Its translation is CASSLRGSFNEKLFF.

The CDR3: CASSPQGQNNQPQHF. In DNA, the CDR3 is TGTGCCAGCTCACCACAGGGACAGAACAATCAGCCCCAGCATTTT. The chain links TRBV18 to TRBJ1-5; 7 bases map to TRBD1. In germline, CDR1 is KGHSH, CDR2 LQKENI. After removal of 1 base from V and 3 bases from J, the junction contained 3 bases not matched to a gene. CDR3 length: 15 residues.

The chain has TRBV11-3 and TRBJ2-1; the match to TRBD1 covers 7 bases. CDR3 size: 13 residues. Germline V CDR1 and CDR2: SGHNT, YENEEA. V gave up 3 bases and J gave up 6 bases; unmatched junction bases: 2. The CDR3 spells CASSLGQSNEQFF. As DNA, the CDR3 is TGTGCCAGCAGCTTGGGACAGAGCAATGAGCAGTTCTTC.

CDR3 sequence (DNA): TGTGCCAGTAGTATAGAGGGGCTAGTGAGAGACAATGAGCAGTTCTTC. It yields the protein CASSIEGLVRDNEQFF. The V gene is TRBV19, the J gene TRBJ2-1; D is possibly TRBD1 (5 bases). Trimming shortened V by 0 bases and J by 5 bases, and 14 bases separated the two germline ends. CDR1 is LNHDA, CDR2 SQIVND, per germline (reference sequence). This CDR3 spans 16 amino acids.

The chain combines TRBV27 with TRBJ2-7; tentative D call: TRBD2 (5 bases). The CDR3 spans 13 residues. The germline CDR1 and CDR2 sequences are MNHEY and SMNVEV (reference sequence). V was shortened by 6 bases and J by 5 bases, with 14 bases between the two germline ends. CDR3 sequence: CASRRGMRDEQYF. CDR3 DNA: TGTGCCAGCAGACGGGGAATGCGGGACGAGCAGTACTTC.

For the CDR3, the DNA is TGCGCCAGCAGCCCCGGGACAGGGATGATGGAGACCCAGTACTTC. Translation gives CASSPGTGMMETQYF. The chain is built from TRBV5-1 and TRBJ2-5; TRBD1 matches 9 bases. Unmatched junction bases numbered 9, after V lost 4 bases and J lost 5 bases. Germline loops: CDR1 SGHRS, CDR2 YFSETQ. The CDR3 consists of 15 residues.

The chain has TRBV4-1 and TRBJ1-5, with 9 nucleotides matching TRBD1. Trimming took 2 bases from V and 11 from J; bases not matched to a gene: 4. Per the germline V gene, CDR1 is MGHRA and CDR2 is YSYEKL. The CDR3 has 13 amino acids. The CDR3 region is CASSQRGQGTQHF. CDR3 DNA sequence: TGCGCCAGCAGCCAACGAGGACAGGGGACCCAGCATTTT.

The chain recombines TRBV6-4 with TRBJ2-1; 9 nucleotides match TRBD2. Germline CDR1 and CDR2: MRHNA and SNTAGT. The CDR3 has 16 amino acids. With 6 bases clipped from V and 0 bases from J, the junction kept 6 bases outside the gene matches. This chain's CDR3 is CASSTSGPSSYNEQFF. The CDR3 region has the DNA TGTGCCAGCAGCACTAGCGGGCCAAGCTCCTACAATGAGCAGTTCTTC.

The CDR3 region is CASSIRRQAQNQPQHF. In DNA form, the CDR3 reads TGTGCCAGTAGTATACGAAGACAGGCCCAGAATCAGCCCCAGCATTTT. The chain links TRBV19 to TRBJ1-5, with D possibly TRBD1 on 6 matching bases. The germline V gene has CDR1 LNHDA and CDR2 SQIVND (reference sequence). CDR3 length: 16 amino acids. V lost 2 bases and J lost 4, with 15 bases in between. The full variable domain, in which reference TRBV19 and TRBJ1-5 provide the parts outside the CDR3, is DGGITQSPKYLFRKEGQNVTLSCEQNLNHDAMYWYRQDPGQGLRLIYYSQIVNDFQKGDIAEGYSVSREKKESFPLTVTSAQKNPTAFYLCASSIRRQAQNQPQHFGDGTRLSIL.

This clone was seen only once. The genes are TRBV9 and TRBJ2-3; 7 nucleotides line up with TRBD2. Trimming took 6 bases from V and 4 from J; bases not matched to a gene: 11. The CDR3 runs 15 residues. Germline V gene data show CDR1 as SGDLS and CDR2 as YYNGEE. The CDR3 bases are TGTGCCAGCAACCCTCGCGGGAGTGGGGCAGATACGCAGTATTTT. Residues: CASNPRGSGADTQYF. The variable domain in full, completed from reference TRBV9 and TRBJ2-3, reads DSGVTQTPKHLITATGQRVTLRCSPRSGDLSVYWYQQSLDQGLQFLIQYYNGEERAKGNILERFSAQQFPDLHSELNLSSLELGDSALYFCASNPRGSGADTQYFGPGTRLTVL.

The rearrangement uses TRBV6-5 and TRBJ1-1; D unclear. The CDR3 spans 15 residues. Per the germline V gene, CDR1 is MNHEY and CDR2 is SVGAGI. Deletions cut 5 bases from V and 1 base from J, with 14 bases between. Here the CDR3 DNA reads TGTGCCAGCAGTGCTAACGGAGCGTGGAACACTGAAGCTTTCTTT. Its protein product is CASSANGAWNTEAFF.

The rearrangement joins TRBV9 to TRBJ2-7; no clear D. The germline V and J ends were trimmed by 0 bases and 5 bases, with 9 bases remaining between them. The CDR3 extends over 13 amino acids. Per germline, CDR1 SGDLS and CDR2 YYNGEE. CDR3 sequence: CASSVGTGDEQYF. CDR3 bases: TGTGCCAGCAGCGTAGGAACTGGAGACGAGCAGTACTTC. Supplemented by reference TRBV9 and TRBJ2-7, the full variable domain reads DSGVTQTPKHLITATGQRVTLRCSPRSGDLSVYWYQQSLDQGLQFLIQYYNGEERAKGNILERFSAQQFPDLHSELNLSSLELGDSALYFCASSVGTGDEQYFGPGTRLTVT.

The V call is TRBV7-2, the J call TRBJ2-7, with D maybe TRBD2 (6 bases). The germline V gene encodes CDR1 SGHTA and CDR2 FQGNSA. V was shortened by 0 bases and J by 7 bases, with 22 bases between the two germline ends. CDR3 size: 17 residues. The CDR3: CASSLATGARGLGEQYF. The CDR3 nucleotides are TGTGCCAGCAGCTTAGCGACGGGAGCAAGAGGGCTGGGTGAGCAGTACTTC.

The table lists this clone with a few counts. This chain connects TRBV27 to TRBJ1-2, with TRBD1 as a possible D gene (5 bases). The length of the CDR3 is 12 residues. V was trimmed by 7 bases and J by 8 bases, leaving 14 bases between them. Germline CDR1 MNHEY, CDR2 SMNVEV (reference sequence). CDR3 DNA sequence: TGTGCCAGCAAGGGGCTCGAAGTGGGCTACACCTTC. It specifies CASKGLEVGYTF.

The V and J genes are TRBV9 and TRBJ2-2; a possible D gene is TRBD2 (7 bases). CDR1 and CDR2 from the germline V gene are SGDLS and YYNGEE. The CDR3 sequence is 15 residues long. Trimming took off 5 bases at V and 2 bases at J, with 13 bases between the two ends. DNA for the CDR3: TGTGCCAGCAGAGGGGGGGCTAGAAACACCGGGGAGCTGTTTTTT. This encodes CASRGGARNTGELFF.

V usage is TRBV27 and J usage is TRBJ1-5; D ambiguous. This CDR3 comprises 13 residues. V was shortened by 3 bases and J by 4 bases, with 7 bases between the two germline ends. Germline V gene data show CDR1 as MNHEY and CDR2 as SMNVEV (reference sequence). CDR3 sequence reads: CASSFEANQPQHF. CDR3 nucleotides: TGTGCCAGCAGTTTCGAAGCGAATCAGCCCCAGCATTTT.

The chain carries TRBV2 and TRBJ1-2; D not certain. The CDR3 consists of 15 residues. Trimming shortened V by 1 base and J by 4 bases, and 13 bases separated the two germline ends. Germline CDR1 and CDR2: SNHLY and FYNNEI. The CDR3, as DNA: TGTGCCAGCAGTGAAGGGCAGGCTCTGGTCTATGGCTACACCTTC. Encoded protein: CASSEGQALVYGYTF. The full variable domain, in which reference TRBV2 and TRBJ1-2 provide the parts outside the CDR3, is EPEVTQTPSHQVTQMGQEVILRCVPISNHLYFYWYRQILGQKVEFLVSFYNNEISEKSEIFDDQFSVERPDGSNFTLKIRSTKLEDSAMYFCASSEGQALVYGYTFGSGTRLTVV.

CDR3 residues: CASSDPGTGGVLDYEQYF. The DNA of the CDR3 is TGCGCCAGCAGTGACCCCGGGACAGGGGGCGTTTTGGACTACGAGCAGTACTTC. The rearrangement links TRBV10-2 to TRBJ2-7; 12 bases line up with TRBD1. Per germline, CDR1 WSHSY and CDR2 SAAADI. The CDR3 is 18 amino acids. Trimming removed 3 bases from V and 3 bases from J; junction bases left unmatched: 12.

In its sample, this clone was seen once. The chain carries TRBV5-1 and TRBJ2-7; D gene uncertain. The CDR3 is 14 residues long. The germline V gene encodes CDR1 SGHRS and CDR2 YFSETQ. Trimming removed 3 bases at V and 2 bases at J, with 12 bases between. CDR3 residues: CASSSAVRTYEQYF. The CDR3 region has the DNA TGCGCCAGCAGCTCGGCAGTGAGGACCTACGAGCAGTACTTC.

Points on this clone: At one of its ends the junction is not consistent with the germline gene, which may arise from a read error. J is TRBJ1-4 and V is TRBV29-1; D ambiguous. There are 14 residues in the CDR3. Germline V lookup: CDR1 SQVTM, CDR2 ANQGSEA. CDR3 residues: CSVEGGVGVQKLFF. The CDR3 DNA follows: TGCAGCGTGGAAGGCGGGGTCGGGGTGCAAAAACTGTTTTTT.

The chain uses TRBV9 and TRBJ1-2, with 7 bases matching TRBD1. The CDR3 spans 15 residues. Trimming cost V 0 bases and J 4 bases; bases outside gene matches: 6. Germline CDR1 and CDR2: SGDLS and YYNGEE. The CDR3 loop is CASSVGGGTVYGYTF. The CDR3, as DNA: TGTGCCAGCAGCGTAGGCGGGGGGACAGTCTATGGCTACACCTTC.

The gene calls are TRBV19 and TRBJ2-7, with TRBD2 identical over 12 bases. The V gene end was trimmed by 5 bases and the J gene end by 2 bases; junction bases not matched to a gene: 4. CDR3 length: 15 residues. Germline CDR1 is LNHDA and CDR2 is SQIVND (reference sequence). The CDR3 nucleotides are TGTGCCAGTAGTTTCACTAGCGGGAGGACCTACGAGCAGTACTTC. It specifies CASSFTSGRTYEQYF.

The V call is TRBV5-1, the J call TRBJ1-4; 12 bases match TRBD1. J gave up 8 bases and V 4 bases, and 6 bases lay outside the gene matches. CDR1 SGHRS and CDR2 YFSETQ come from the germline V gene. CDR3 length: 15 residues. For the CDR3, the DNA is TGCGCCAGCAGCGGGGGACAGGGGGCGCCCGAAAAACTGTTTTTT. As protein: CASSGGQGAPEKLFF.

The chain is built from TRBV28 and TRBJ1-1; 9 bases line up with TRBD1. Germline loops: CDR1 MDHEN, CDR2 SYDVKM. The CDR3 extends over 15 amino acids. J lost 5 bases, V lost 5 bases, and 9 bases had no gene match. CDR3 protein: CASSPRDRGRTEAFF. Written as DNA, the CDR3 is TGTGCCAGCAGTCCTAGAGACAGGGGGAGAACTGAAGCTTTCTTT.